These 23 T cell receptor beta chains were sequenced from one sample in a study of cytomegalovirus exposure and HLA in healthy donors. PCR used 60 Vbeta primers and 13 Jbeta primers. The assay was immunoSEQ multiplex PCR, and TCRdb's table has in-frame clones only and misses some. Among 150,000 to 200,000 clones listed, 83% were seen once. The sample comprised PBMCs. The receptors originated from a man aged 45 to 65 in good health and CMV-seropositive.

This chain links TRBV18 with TRBJ2-6; D is unresolved. Germline CDR1 and CDR2: KGHSH and LQKENI. V was cut by 1 base and J by 0 bases, with 4 bases left in between. The CDR3 sequence is 15 residues long. The CDR3 protein is CASSPLSSGANVLTF. The CDR3 DNA reads as TGTGCCAGCTCACCACTATCCTCTGGGGCCAACGTCCTGACTTTC.

The V gene is TRBV6-6, the J gene TRBJ1-3, with D perhaps TRBD1 (6 bases). Germline V lookup: CDR1 MNHNY, CDR2 SVGAGI (reference sequence). The CDR3 is 14 residues long. V lost 8 bases to trimming and J lost 4 bases, with 15 bases between them. CDR3 sequence (DNA): TGTGCCAGCCAAACAGGGTCTACCGGAAACACCATATATTTT. Its translation is CASQTGSTGNTIYF.

The chain links TRBV6-4 to TRBJ2-6; weak D call: TRBD1 (5 bases). CDR1 and CDR2 (germline): MRHNA, SNTAGT. CDR3 size: 17 residues. V lost 0 bases and J lost 1, with 10 bases in between. The CDR3 DNA follows: TGTGCCAGCAGTGACTCAGGGGCGCGGTCTGGGGCCAACGTCCTGACTTTC. Translating gives CASSDSGARSGANVLTF.

This rearrangement joins TRBV7-2 to TRBJ2-5; 10 nucleotides agree with TRBD2. Germline V CDR1 and CDR2: SGHTA, FQGNSA. The CDR3 is 17 residues long. After removal of 5 bases from V and 2 bases from J, the junction contained 11 bases not matched to a gene. The CDR3 is CASSGYISGGPQETQYF. Written as DNA, the CDR3 is TGTGCCAGCAGCGGCTATATTAGCGGGGGGCCGCAAGAGACCCAGTACTTC.

The chain couples TRBV7-2 to TRBJ2-3, with D tentatively TRBD1 (5 bases). Trimming shortened V by 1 base and J by 3 bases, and 17 bases separated the two germline ends. The germline CDR1 and CDR2 sequences are SGHTA and FQGNSA. The CDR3 extends over 17 amino acids. CDR3 sequence: CASSLGFQGSSTDTQYF. CDR3 coding DNA: TGTGCCAGCAGCTTAGGGTTTCAGGGAAGTAGTACAGATACGCAGTATTTT.

The chain has TRBV5-5 and TRBJ2-7; 8 bases are shared with TRBD2. CDR1 is SGHKS, CDR2 YYEKEE, per germline (reference sequence). V was pared by 4 bases and J by 7 bases, with 16 bases of the junction left unmatched. The CDR3 sequence is 16 residues long. The CDR3 reads CASSAPSSGPREEQYF. CDR3 bases: TGTGCCAGCAGCGCGCCCTCTAGCGGGCCTCGAGAAGAGCAGTACTTC.

The CDR3 region is CASRGQTATNEKLFF. CDR3 in DNA: TGTGCCAGCAGGGGACAGACTGCAACTAATGAAAAACTGTTTTTT. This rearrangement joins TRBV2 to TRBJ1-4; 7 bases align to TRBD1. Germline V CDR1 and CDR2: SNHLY, FYNNEI. This CDR3 is 15 amino acids long. The V segment lost 6 bases and the J segment 0 bases; nucleotides outside the gene matches: 4.

The chain uses TRBV6-5 and TRBJ2-1; 13 positions agree with TRBD2. Germline V gene data show CDR1 as MNHEY and CDR2 as SVGAGI. CDR3 size: 14 residues. Unmatched junction bases numbered 2, after V lost 6 bases and J lost 6 bases. This CDR3 reads CASSRTSGGNEQFF. The CDR3 DNA follows: TGTGCCAGCAGCAGGACTAGCGGGGGCAATGAGCAGTTCTTC.

V and J are TRBV18 and TRBJ1-6; TRBD1 might be the D (6 bases). The CDR3 consists of 13 residues. Germline V CDR1 and CDR2: KGHSH, LQKENI. Trimming cost V 8 bases and J 3 bases, with 8 bases left between them. For the CDR3, the DNA is TGTGCCAGCGTACAGGGCTATAATTCACCCCTCCACTTT. This codes for CASVQGYNSPLHF.

The rearrangement uses TRBV5-1 and TRBJ2-3; D might be TRBD1 (6 bases). The germline V gene has CDR1 SGHRS and CDR2 YFSETQ. The germline V and J ends were trimmed by 2 bases and 6 bases, with 16 bases remaining between them. CDR3 length equals 15 residues. The CDR3 sequence is CASSFQGRGSDTQYF. The CDR3 nucleotides read TGCGCCAGCAGCTTCCAGGGGAGAGGAAGCGATACGCAGTATTTT.

This clone was observed a few times. This chain connects TRBV27 to TRBJ1-4; D call uncertain. The CDR3 has 15 amino acids. Trimming pared 6 bases from V and 0 bases from J, leaving 11 bases between. The germline V gene has CDR1 MNHEY and CDR2 SMNVEV (reference sequence). In nucleotides, the CDR3 is TGTGCCAGCAGCCGGCGGGGATCAACTAATGAAAAACTGTTTTTT. Translated: CASSRRGSTNEKLFF.

The chain carries TRBV15 and TRBJ1-4, with D uncertain. The CDR3 sequence is 16 residues long. Trimming took off 1 base at V and 4 bases at J, with 13 bases between the two ends. The germline V gene has CDR1 LNHNV and CDR2 YYDKDF (reference sequence). CDR3 sequence (DNA): TGTGCCACCAGCAGAGGCGGGGTAGGGTTTAATGAAAAACTGTTTTTT. This gives the protein CATSRGGVGFNEKLFF.

There are a few counts of this clone. The chain couples TRBV7-7 to TRBJ2-3; 8 nucleotides match TRBD2. V dropped 5 bases and J dropped 5; count of bases not matched to a gene: 12. The CDR3 length is 16 residues. Germline CDR1 is SSHAT and CDR2 is FNYEAQ (reference sequence). The chain's CDR3 is CASSRNSGGAGDTQYF. The CDR3 DNA reads TGTGCCAGCAGCCGGAACTCCGGGGGGGCAGGAGATACGCAGTATTTT.

This chain uses TRBV10-1 with TRBJ1-3; 8 bases map to TRBD1. The CDR3 extends over 17 amino acids. CDR1 and CDR2 from the germline V gene are WNHNN and SYGVQD (reference sequence). V was clipped by 5 bases and J by 1 base; unmatched bases: 10. The CDR3, as DNA: TGCGCCAGCAGTCCCCCGGGACAGGAGGTTTCTGGAAACACCATATATTTT. Translation: CASSPPGQEVSGNTIYF.

This clone was seen once. The chain couples TRBV30 to TRBJ2-7; 8 nucleotides agree with TRBD1. This CDR3 spans 13 amino acids. CDR1 is GTSNPN, CDR2 SVGIG, per germline (reference sequence). J gave up 2 bases and V 4 bases, and 4 bases lay outside the gene matches. The CDR3 spells CAWNRGYPYEQYF. The DNA of the CDR3 is TGTGCCTGGAACAGGGGGTACCCCTACGAGCAGTACTTC.

J is TRBJ1-5 and V is TRBV6-6; D may be TRBD1 (6 bases). This CDR3 has 13 residues. Germline-derived CDR1 and CDR2 are MNHNY and SVGAGI (reference sequence). Trimming stripped 6 bases from V and 4 bases from J, with 10 bases between. CDR3 DNA: TGTGCCAGCAGGGACAGCAATAATCAGCCCCAGCATTTT. As protein: CASRDSNNQPQHF.

This rearrangement joins TRBV6-4 to TRBJ2-1; 7 positions match TRBD1. The J segment lost 7 bases and the V segment lost 0 bases, leaving 6 bases of the junction unmatched. The germline CDR1 and CDR2 sequences are MRHNA and SNTAGT. The CDR3 extends over 15 amino acids. CDR3 in DNA: TGTGCCAGCAGTGACTCGGACAGGTGGGGAAATGAGCAGTTCTTC. It codes for CASSDSDRWGNEQFF.

The chain is built from TRBV19 and TRBJ1-2; D gene ambiguous. The ends were cut back, 3 bases at V and 0 bases at J, with 11 bases in the middle. There are 15 residues in the CDR3. CDR1 and CDR2 (germline): LNHDA, SQIVND (reference sequence). The DNA of the CDR3 is TGTGCCAGTAGTATCGCCCAGCTAGCTAACTATGGCTACACCTTC. This codes for CASSIAQLANYGYTF. The full variable domain, its missing parts supplied by reference TRBV19 and TRBJ1-2, is DGGITQSPKYLFRKEGQNVTLSCEQNLNHDAMYWYRQDPGQGLRLIYYSQIVNDFQKGDIAEGYSVSREKKESFPLTVTSAQKNPTAFYLCASSIAQLANYGYTFGSGTRLTVV.

This chain links TRBV7-9 with TRBJ2-5; 10 positions match TRBD2. The germline V gene has CDR1 SEHNR and CDR2 FQNEAQ (reference sequence). J gave up 3 bases and V 5 bases, and 9 bases lay outside the gene matches. There are 16 residues in the CDR3. CDR3 DNA sequence: TGTGCCAGCAGCCGACTACCCGGGACTAGCGAAGAGACCCAGTACTTC. It encodes CASSRLPGTSEETQYF.

In the case of this clone: The sample has other DNA sequences that encode this CDR3 too. The genes are TRBV5-1 and TRBJ2-3, with TRBD2 matching 7 bases. In germline, CDR1 is SGHRS, CDR2 YFSETQ. The CDR3 is 15 residues long. The V segment lost 2 bases and the J segment 1 base; nucleotides outside the gene matches: 4. The CDR3 loop reads CASSLLAGGTDTQYF. CDR3 bases: TGCGCCAGCAGCTTATTGGCGGGAGGCACAGATACGCAGTATTTT.

J is TRBJ1-4 and V is TRBV6-1; 9 nucleotides agree with TRBD1. J was trimmed by 17 bases and V by 3 bases; bases with no gene match: 7. This CDR3 is built from 12 residues. The V gene's germline CDR1 is MNHNS and CDR2 SASEGT. CDR3 coding DNA: TGTGCCAGCAGTGACCCCCGGGACAGGGCATTTTTT. It translates to CASSDPRDRAFF.

The V gene is TRBV19, the J gene TRBJ2-5, with TRBD1 as a possible D gene (5 bases). Per germline, CDR1 LNHDA and CDR2 SQIVND (reference sequence). The CDR3 covers 14 residues. Trimming took 3 bases from V and 3 from J, leaving 11 bases between them. CDR3 DNA sequence: TGTGCCAGTAGTATGCAGGGATTGGAAGAGACCCAGTACTTC. Protein sequence: CASSMQGLEETQYF. Complete variable domain (other parts from reference TRBV19 and TRBJ2-5): DGGITQSPKYLFRKEGQNVTLSCEQNLNHDAMYWYRQDPGQGLRLIYYSQIVNDFQKGDIAEGYSVSREKKESFPLTVTSAQKNPTAFYLCASSMQGLEETQYFGPGTRLLVL.

The chain uses TRBV4-3 and TRBJ2-5; a possible D gene is TRBD1 (5 bases). The end of the DNA is better explained by TRBJ2-7, so the J call may be wrong. Germline V gives CDR1 LGHNA, CDR2 YSLEER. The length of the CDR3 is 13 residues. As DNA, the CDR3 is TGCGCCAGCCGGCAGGGCCCCAGCATCGAGCAGTACTTC. Translated: CASRQGPSIEQYF.